These 17 T cell receptor beta chains were sequenced from one sample in a study of blood T cell repertoires in COVID-19. Repertoires were generated with immunoSEQ multiplex PCR, while TCRdb's copy carries only in-frame clones and drops some. The sample holds around 100,000 clones; 75% to 90% are singletons and the top ten take about 32%. Sample: peripheral blood. The receptors originated from a woman of 80 years or more with acute or convalescent COVID-19.

The chain has TRBV19 and TRBJ1-2; D is possibly TRBD1 (6 bases). The germline V and J ends were trimmed by 9 bases and 8 bases, with 13 bases remaining between them. CDR3 length: 11 amino acids. CDR1 and CDR2 from the germline V gene are LNHDA and SQIVND (reference sequence). In DNA, the CDR3 is TGTGCCAGCGCAGGGGTAGGCGGCTACACCTTC. It codes for CASAGVGGYTF.

The chain couples TRBV5-4 to TRBJ2-7, with 9 nucleotides matching TRBD1. Germline CDR1 SGHNT, CDR2 YYREEE (reference sequence). The CDR3 is 14 residues long. After removal of 3 bases from V and 4 bases from J, the junction contained 5 bases not matched to a gene. The CDR3 region is CASSSPGQGYEQYF. CDR3 nucleotide sequence: TGTGCCAGCAGCTCACCGGGACAGGGATACGAGCAGTACTTC.

The CDR3, as DNA: TGTGCCTGGAGTCTTACTCGAAACTTGAATTCACCCCTCCACTTT. Encoded protein: CAWSLTRNLNSPLHF. V is TRBV30 and J is TRBJ1-6; no clear D gene. The V end lost 2 bases, the J end lost 7 bases, and 15 bases lay between the germline ends. This CDR3 region has 15 residues. CDR1 and CDR2 from the germline V gene are GTSNPN and SVGIG (reference sequence).

This chain links TRBV28 with TRBJ1-2; no definite D call. Germline assignment: CDR1 MDHEN and CDR2 SYDVKM. V gave up 3 bases and J gave up 0 bases, with 14 bases separating them. This CDR3 comprises 16 residues. The CDR3 sequence: CASSFPRRDTNYGYTF. The CDR3 coding sequence is TGTGCCAGCAGTTTCCCGCGGAGGGATACTAACTATGGCTACACCTTC.

The chain employs TRBV6-5 and TRBJ2-5; 10 positions agree with TRBD1. This CDR3 has 15 amino acids. CDR1 is MNHEY, CDR2 SVGAGI, per germline. Trimming cost V 0 bases and J 4 bases; bases outside gene matches: 2. The CDR3 loop reads CASSYSGQGSETQYF. The CDR3 DNA sequence: TGTGCCAGCAGTTACTCGGGACAGGGGTCAGAGACCCAGTACTTC.

This clone was recorded a few times. CDR3 sequence reads: CASSQEGQGSTEAFF. The CDR3 DNA sequence: TGCGCCAGCAGCCAAGAGGGACAGGGTTCGACTGAAGCTTTCTTT. This sequence joins TRBV4-1 and TRBJ1-1; 9 positions agree with TRBD1. CDR3 length: 15 residues. The germline gives CDR1 MGHRA, CDR2 YSYEKL. V trimming: 0 bases; J trimming: 5 bases; junction bases outside the gene matches: 4.

V gene TRBV18 combines with J gene TRBJ1-2; 10 bases map to TRBD1. The germline V gene encodes CDR1 KGHSH and CDR2 LQKENI. With 3 bases clipped from V and 3 bases from J, the junction kept 4 bases outside the gene matches. This CDR3 is 15 amino acids long. The CDR3: CASSPGTGDHYGYTF. CDR3 DNA sequence: TGTGCCAGCTCACCCGGGACAGGGGATCACTATGGCTACACCTTC.

The genes are TRBV12-3 or TRBV12-4 and TRBJ1-1, with D uncertain. V shed 0 bases and J shed 0 bases, with 2 bases lying between them. This CDR3 spans 13 amino acids. The CDR3 coding sequence is TGTGCCAGCAGTTTAGCCATGAACACTGAAGCTTTCTTT. Translated, it gives CASSLAMNTEAFF.

The chain joins TRBV6-2 or TRBV6-3 to TRBJ1-1, with TRBD1 matching over 8 bases. Germline CDR1 MNHEY, CDR2 SVGEGT. V lost 5 bases, J lost 4 bases, and 9 bases stayed unmatched. This CDR3 contains 15 residues. In DNA, the CDR3 is TGTGCCAGCAGTAGGGGGACAGGCGGTCCCACTGAAGCTTTCTTT. Its protein is CASSRGTGGPTEAFF.

The gene calls are TRBV18 and TRBJ2-7; a possible D gene is TRBD1 (5 bases). This CDR3 contains 15 residues. Trimming cost V 4 bases and J 3 bases, with 16 bases left between them. CDR1 and CDR2 from the germline V gene are KGHSH and LQKENI. CDR3 in DNA: TGTGCCAGCTCACAACGGTTCGGTCAGGGCTACGAGCAGTACTTC. This translates into CASSQRFGQGYEQYF.

This chain uses TRBV5-1 with TRBJ2-2, with 8 bases matching TRBD2. The junction had 1 base not matched to a gene; V was cut back by 0 bases and J by 3 bases. This CDR3 has 15 residues. Germline CDR1 and CDR2: SGHRS and YFSETQ. Written as DNA, the CDR3 is TGCGCCAGCAGCTTGGCCGGGGGGGACACCGGGGAGCTGTTTTTT. Its protein product is CASSLAGGDTGELFF.

The chain has TRBV6-5 and TRBJ2-3; 8 nucleotides match TRBD1. Germline loops: CDR1 MNHEY, CDR2 SVGAGI. CDR3 length: 15 amino acids. V shed 6 bases and J 4 bases; nucleotides not matched to a gene: 9. The CDR3 is CASRRTGLRADTQYF. The CDR3 DNA follows: TGTGCCAGCAGGCGGACAGGGCTTCGAGCAGATACGCAGTATTTT.

The chain joins TRBV5-6 to TRBJ2-1; a weak D match, TRBD2 (5 bases). Germline V CDR1 and CDR2: SGHDT, YYEEEE. With 4 bases removed from V and 6 bases from J, the gap between germline ends came to 11 bases. The CDR3 is 13 residues long. The chain's CDR3 is CASSQDYFNEQFF. The CDR3 nucleotides read TGTGCCAGCAGCCAAGACTACTTCAATGAGCAGTTCTTC. Combining the CDR3 with reference TRBV5-6 and TRBJ2-1 gives the whole variable domain DAGVTQSPTHLIKTRGQQVTLRCSPKSGHDTVSWYQQALGQGPQFIFQYYEEEERQRGNFPDRFSGHQFPNYSSELNVNALLLGDSALYLCASSQDYFNEQFFGPGTRLTVL.

V is TRBV23-1 and J is TRBJ1-1; no reliable D call. TRBV23-1 is an ORF, with its function uncertain. V lost 3 bases and J 4 bases, leaving 18 bases between the germline ends. There are 16 residues in the CDR3. CDR3 nucleotide sequence: TGCGCCAGCAGTCATACGGGGTTAAAATGGGGCACTGAAGCTTTCTTT. It is translated as CASSHTGLKWGTEAFF.

V and J are TRBV3-1 (or the pseudogene TRBV3-2) and TRBJ2-1; a weak D match, TRBD2 (5 bases). The CDR3 sequence is 16 residues long. The germline V and J ends were trimmed by 2 bases and 1 base, with 12 bases remaining between them. The germline gives CDR1 LGHDT, CDR2 YNNKEL (reference sequence). The CDR3 sequence: CASSQPRTGSYNEQFF. DNA of the CDR3: TGTGCCAGCAGCCAACCTAGGACGGGATCCTACAATGAGCAGTTCTTC.

This clone was recorded a few times. An end of the junction differs from the germline gene, which may be a read error. This chain joins TRBV5-1 and TRBJ2-2, with 9 bases matching TRBD1. The CDR3 totals 15 residues. Germline assignment: CDR1 SGHRS and CDR2 YFSETQ. The CDR3 DNA reads TGCGCCAGCAGCTTTGGGACAGGGAACCCCGGGGAGCTGTTTTTT. It yields the protein CASSFGTGNPGELFF.

This sequence joins TRBV5-4 and TRBJ1-2; 9 bases are shared with TRBD1. The CDR3 runs to 15 residues. The germline V gene has CDR1 SGHNT and CDR2 YYREEE (reference sequence). J lost 7 bases, V lost 3 bases, and 10 bases had no gene match. The CDR3 spells CASSSRDRVFLGYTF. The CDR3 region has the DNA TGTGCCAGCAGCTCCCGGGACAGGGTTTTCCTTGGCTACACCTTC.